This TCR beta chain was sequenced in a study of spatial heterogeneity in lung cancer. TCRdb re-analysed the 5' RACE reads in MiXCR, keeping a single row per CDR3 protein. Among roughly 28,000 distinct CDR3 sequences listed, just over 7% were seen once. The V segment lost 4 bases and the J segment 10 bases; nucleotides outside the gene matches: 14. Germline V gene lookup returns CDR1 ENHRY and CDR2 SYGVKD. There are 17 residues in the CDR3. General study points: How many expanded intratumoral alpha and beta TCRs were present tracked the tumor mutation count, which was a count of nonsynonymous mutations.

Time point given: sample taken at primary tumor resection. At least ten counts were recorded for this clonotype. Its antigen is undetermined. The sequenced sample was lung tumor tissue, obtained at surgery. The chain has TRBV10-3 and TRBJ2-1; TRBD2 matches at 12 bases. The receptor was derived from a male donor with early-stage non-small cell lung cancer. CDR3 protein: CAISGSGLAGPGGEQFF. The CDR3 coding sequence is TGTGCCATCAGTGGGTCAGGACTAGCGGGGCCTGGAGGGGAGCAGTTCTTC.